These 10 T cell receptor beta chains were all obtained from the same sample, sequenced in a study of T cell repertoires in cytomegalovirus infection. TCRdb re-called the reads with MiXCR, one entry per CDR3 protein. Altogether about 260,000 distinct CDR3 sequences are present, roughly an eighth being singletons, with the ten largest covering around 8.7%. The sample was PBMCs. Every receptor here comes from a human donor in good health (CMV status not recorded). Some clones in this sample may be carry-over from other donors' samples.

On this clonotype: The junction and the germline gene differ at one end; a read error may be behind it. This chain connects TRBV6-6 to TRBJ1-6; unclear D gene. Germline V CDR1 and CDR2: MNHNY, SVGAGI (reference sequence). This CDR3 has 15 residues. CDR3 in amino acids: CVSSYQLEFNSPLHF. The CDR3 DNA follows: TGTGTCAGCAGTTACCAGTTAGAGTTTAATTCACCCCTCCACTTT.

This clonotype was recorded many times. The chain couples TRBV27 to TRBJ2-7, with D unresolved. V gave up 5 bases and J gave up 2 bases, with 10 bases separating them. The CDR3 is made up of 13 amino acids. Germline V CDR1 and CDR2: MNHEY, SMNVEV (reference sequence). The CDR3 region has the DNA TGTGCCAGCAGTCCTCGCATCCCCTACGAGCAGTACTTC. This sequence encodes CASSPRIPYEQYF.

This clonotype was counted only a few times. The V gene is TRBV7-2, the J gene TRBJ2-1, with D perhaps TRBD1 (5 bases). The V end was cut by 2 bases, the J end by 2 bases, with 7 bases between. The CDR3 is 14 residues long. Germline V gene lookup returns CDR1 SGHTA and CDR2 FQGNSA. The CDR3 DNA follows: TGTGCCAGCAGCTTATTGGGGCCCTACAATGAGCAGTTCTTC. It translates to CASSLLGPYNEQFF.

The rearrangement joins TRBV28 to TRBJ1-1; D unclear. The CDR3 has 15 residues. Trimming took 8 bases from V and 2 from J, leaving 18 bases between them. The germline V gene encodes CDR1 MDHEN and CDR2 SYDVKM. Here the CDR3 reads CASQIPGIPNTEAFF. In nucleotides, the CDR3 is TGTGCCAGCCAGATCCCGGGTATTCCTAACACTGAAGCTTTCTTT.

This clonotype was counted at least ten times. The rearrangement uses TRBV5-5 and TRBJ2-3; 7 bases are shared with TRBD2. With V trimmed by 2 bases and J by 2 bases, 8 bases remained unmatched. This CDR3 has 16 residues. Germline V lookup: CDR1 SGHKS, CDR2 YYEKEE (reference sequence). The CDR3 protein is CASSFEWGGSTDTQYF. The CDR3 DNA reads as TGTGCCAGCAGCTTTGAATGGGGGGGTTCCACAGATACGCAGTATTTT.

The gene calls are TRBV20-1 and TRBJ2-7; no clear D. Trimming left V 5 bases short and J 2 bases short, with 13 bases between. The germline gives CDR1 DFQATT, CDR2 SNEGSKA (reference sequence). This CDR3 comprises 13 residues. The CDR3, as DNA: TGCAGTGCTTCCGACCCGGGTACCTACGAGCAGTACTTC. The encoded protein is CSASDPGTYEQYF.

In this sample, this clonotype turned up many times. This chain connects TRBV11-3 to TRBJ1-3; D ambiguous. Trimming pared 2 bases from V and 0 bases from J, leaving 14 bases between. The CDR3 is made up of 17 amino acids. In germline, CDR1 is SGHNT, CDR2 YENEEA. CDR3 sequence (DNA): TGTGCCAGCAGCTTACCTACCGGACGGTACTCTGGAAACACCATATATTTT. It yields the protein CASSLPTGRYSGNTIYF.

This clonotype has more than one count but fewer than ten. This chain links TRBV28 with TRBJ2-7; the D is unclear. CDR1 MDHEN and CDR2 SYDVKM come from the germline V gene. The CDR3 spans 18 residues. Trimming stripped 3 bases from V and 2 bases from J, with 23 bases between. DNA of the CDR3: TGTGCCAGCAGTTTTCTTCGTGGCTACCCGGAAAAGGCCTACGAGCAGTACTTC. The encoded protein is CASSFLRGYPEKAYEQYF.

The V and J genes are TRBV6-2 or TRBV6-3 and TRBJ1-5; a possible D gene is TRBD1 (5 bases). Per the germline V gene, CDR1 is MNHEY and CDR2 is SVGEGT. The CDR3 totals 16 residues. Deletions cut 6 bases from V and 2 bases from J, with 17 bases between. CDR3 DNA sequence: TGTGCCAGCAGGGGACTACAGGTTATAGGCAATCAGCCCCAGCATTTT. Its protein is CASRGLQVIGNQPQHF.

This clonotype came up many times. The CDR3 nucleotides are TGTGCCAGCAGCCAGACTAGTTGGGACGGATATACGCAGTATTTT. It translates to CASSQTSWDGYTQYF. J is TRBJ2-3 and V is TRBV7-9; D might be TRBD2 (6 bases). CDR3 length: 15 amino acids. Between the trimmed V and J ends, which lost 5 bases and 7 bases, there was a span of 19 bases. Germline V lookup: CDR1 SEHNR, CDR2 FQNEAQ (reference sequence).